The 2 T cell receptor beta chains presented below share a single source sample, sequenced in a study of blood T cell repertoires in COVID-19. TCRdb's copy holds only in-frame clones and misses some; the assay was immunoSEQ multiplex PCR. The sample has around 340,000 clones; roughly 86% are singletons. The sample was PBMCs or T cells enriched from blood (not recorded which). The receptors shown here come from a woman aged 25 to 39 who had been exposed to COVID-19.

The chain is built from TRBV11-3 and TRBJ1-1, with a possible D match to TRBD1 (5 bases). The CDR3 has 15 residues. From germline, CDR1 is SGHNT and CDR2 YENEEA. V lost 5 bases to trimming and J lost 1 base, with 14 bases between them. This CDR3 reads CASSLPGGKNTEAFF. In DNA form, the CDR3 reads TGTGCCAGCAGCCTCCCGGGGGGGAAGAACACTGAAGCTTTCTTT.

J is TRBJ2-7 and V is TRBV28; 13 bases agree with TRBD2. V shed 5 bases and J 5 bases; nucleotides not matched to a gene: 6. Germline CDR1 reads MDHEN; CDR2 reads SYDVKM. The CDR3 sequence is 15 residues long. CDR3 amino acids: CASSTPLAGGDEQYF. In DNA form, the CDR3 reads TGTGCCAGCAGTACCCCACTAGCGGGAGGGGACGAGCAGTACTTC.